The present entry profiles one TCR beta chain with its context. Its antigen remains unknown. The data originate from a study of CD8+CD57+ T cells in acquired aplastic anemia. Study background: Sorted CD4+ and CD8+ cells gave an average of 3.2 ug of DNA. Researchers reported that healthy donors averaged about 10 million reads for CD4+ cells. The study's findings and limits: Patients and controls turned out to have approximately 29 CD8+ CDR3 sequences in common. CD8+ Simpson's diversity did not differ significantly between patients and controls.

TCR beta VDJ and CDR3 were profiled, and genomic DNA was the template. Each CDR3 protein gets one entry after TCRdb re-called the reads with MiXCR. The table has 100,000 to 150,000 distinct CDR3 sequences, around 48% seen once. Germline values: CDR1 MNHEY, CDR2 SVGEGT. CDR3 length equals 17 residues. V lost 0 bases to trimming and J lost 2 bases, with 13 bases between them. Sequences were obtained from sorted CD4+, CD8+, or CD8+CD57+ T cells (not recorded which) from PBMCs. V gene TRBV6-2 or TRBV6-3 combines with J gene TRBJ2-2; possible D gene TRBD1, 6 bases. The origin of this receptor is a human donor in good health, serving as a control. The DNA of the CDR3 is TGTGCCAGCAGTTACTCGGCAGGGACACTTAACACCGGGGAGCTGTTTTTT. Translating it yields CASSYSAGTLNTGELFF.